This passage covers 20 T cell receptor beta chains from one sample sequenced in a study of breast tumors, draining lymph nodes, adjacent tissues. TCRdb used MiXCR to reprocess the multiplex PCR reads, holding one entry per CDR3 protein. The sample has 200,000 to 250,000 distinct CDR3 sequences, roughly a third seen once. Axillary draining lymph nodes of breast cancer patients supplied the node samples. The specimen was axillary lymph node tissue. These receptors all stem from a female donor with breast cancer. Some clones in this sample may be carry-over from other donors' samples.

As to this clonotype: A much larger clone differs from this one at a single base, so this may be a read error. The chain has TRBV7-7 and TRBJ2-5; TRBD2 agrees at 8 bases. The CDR3 is 15 residues long. Germline-derived CDR1 and CDR2 are SSHAT and FNYEAQ (reference sequence). The DNA of the CDR3 is TGTGCTAGCAGCCCCAAGGCGGGAGGTTCGGAGACCCAGCACTTC. It translates to CASSPKAGGSETQHF.

In the case of this clonotype: The junction differs from germline at one of its ends, possibly a read error. The chain is built from TRBV20-1 and TRBJ1-2; D is possibly TRBD1 (6 bases). Germline V gene lookup returns CDR1 DFQATT and CDR2 SNEGSKA (reference sequence). There are 11 residues in the CDR3. CDR3 region: CRATGFYGYTF. The CDR3 DNA follows: TGCAGGGCTACAGGGTTCTATGGCTACACCTTC.

This clonotype occurred many times. The rearrangement links TRBV12-3 or TRBV12-4 to TRBJ2-7; a possible D gene is TRBD1 (5 bases). With 5 bases removed from V and 0 bases from J, the gap between germline ends came to 11 bases. The CDR3 consists of 14 residues. CDR3 in amino acids: CASSQGRSSYEQYF. CDR3 nucleotide sequence: TGTGCCAGCAGTCAGGGTCGGAGCTCCTACGAGCAGTACTTC.

This clonotype was counted only a few times. A read error is possible here, since a much larger clone lies one base away. The chain employs TRBV7-9 and TRBJ2-3, with D possibly matching TRBD2 (6 bases). Germline-derived CDR1 and CDR2 are SEHNR and FQNEAQ (reference sequence). The CDR3 length is 17 residues. The CDR3 sequence: CASSSTGSGLSTDPQYF. As DNA, the CDR3 is TGTGCCAGCAGCTCGACCGGAAGCGGGCTAAGCACAGATCCGCAGTATTTT.

There are many counts of this clonotype. The chain links TRBV20-1 to TRBJ2-1; D ambiguous. The CDR3 is made up of 15 amino acids. The V gene lost 6 bases and the J gene lost 4 bases, with 19 bases spanning the gap. Germline CDR1 is DFQATT and CDR2 is SNEGSKA (reference sequence). CDR3 sequence: CSAPEFGSIYNEQFF. CDR3 sequence (DNA): TGCAGTGCCCCCGAGTTTGGCTCTATTTACAATGAGCAGTTCTTC.

Ten or more counts support this clonotype. The CDR3 DNA reads as TGCGCCAGCAGCTTTTTGGGCGGGAGCACAGATACGCAGTATTTT. Protein sequence: CASSFLGGSTDTQYF. The rearrangement links TRBV5-1 to TRBJ2-3; D is perhaps TRBD2 (5 bases). The CDR3 is made up of 15 amino acids. Germline lookup yields CDR1 SGHRS and CDR2 YFSETQ. Trimming stripped 2 bases from V and 0 bases from J, with 10 bases between.

The rearrangement uses TRBV9 and TRBJ1-2; possibly TRBD1 for D (5 bases). CDR1 and CDR2 (germline): SGDLS, YYNGEE. The CDR3 runs to 21 residues. Trimming removed 3 bases at V and 3 bases at J, with 33 bases between. The CDR3 region has the DNA TGTGCCAGCAGCGACGGGAACCGGGGCGACCCCCAAGAGACCCAGTACTATGGCTACACCTTC. Its translation: CASSDGNRGDPQETQYYGYTF. The whole variable domain, remainder taken from reference TRBV9 and TRBJ1-2, is DSGVTQTPKHLITATGQRVTLRCSPRSGDLSVYWYQQSLDQGLQFLIQYYNGEERAKGNILERFSAQQFPDLHSELNLSSLELGDSALYFCASSDGNRGDPQETQYYGYTFGSGTRLTVV.

At least ten counts were recorded for this clonotype. The chain is built from TRBV5-1 and TRBJ2-3; D possibly corresponds to TRBD1 (6 bases). Germline CDR1 reads SGHRS; CDR2 reads YFSETQ. The CDR3 totals 15 residues. Trimming stripped 0 bases from V and 0 bases from J, with 8 bases between. CDR3 residues: CASSLGDTSTDTQYF. The CDR3, as DNA: TGCGCCAGCAGCTTGGGGGACACGAGCACAGATACGCAGTATTTT.

Comments on this clonotype: A much more abundant neighbour one base away suggests this may be a read error. The chain is built from TRBV6-1 and TRBJ1-2; D unresolved. CDR1 and CDR2 (germline): MNHNS, SASEGT. V was trimmed by 5 bases and J by 3 bases, leaving 10 bases between them. The CDR3 sequence is 13 residues long. In DNA form, the CDR3 reads TGTGCCAGCAGTCCGGGCCTCCACTATGGCTACACCTTC. Translating gives CASSPGLHYGYTF.

Notes on this clonotype: The germline gene is not matched at one end of the junction; a read error may be the cause. The rearrangement links TRBV7-9 to TRBJ1-2; 11 bases match TRBD1. The germline gives CDR1 SEHNR, CDR2 FQNEAQ (reference sequence). The CDR3 totals 15 residues. The CDR3 nucleotides read TGTACCAGCAGCTTATCCTCGGGACAGGGGGTCGGCTACCCCTTC. Protein sequence: CTSSLSSGQGVGYPF.

The chain joins TRBV5-1 to TRBJ1-1; D is possibly TRBD1 (5 bases). Germline loops: CDR1 SGHRS, CDR2 YFSETQ. The V end was cut by 5 bases, the J end by 1 base, with 9 bases between. The CDR3 has 13 amino acids. DNA for the CDR3: TGCGCCAGCAGGATGACAGAGAACACTGAAGCTTTCTTT. It translates to CASRMTENTEAFF.

Regarding this clonotype: A read error may be the cause here, since a much bigger clone is one base away. V usage is TRBV20-1 and J usage is TRBJ1-3, with D possibly being TRBD1 (5 bases). Germline values: CDR1 DFQATT, CDR2 SNEGSKA (reference sequence). The CDR3 contains 14 residues. CDR3 bases: TGCAGTGCTAGAGGGGGCGCGGGGGGAACCACCATATATTTT. Residues: CSARGGAGGTTIYF.

This clonotype appeared many times. This sequence joins TRBV11-3 and TRBJ2-7, with 10 bases identical to TRBD2. The CDR3 length is 16 residues. V trimming: 5 bases; J trimming: 5 bases; junction bases outside the gene matches: 12. From germline, CDR1 is SGHNT and CDR2 YENEEA. In DNA form, the CDR3 reads TGTGCCAGCAGCCCCTCGCTAGCGGGAGCGGGCAACGAGCAGTACTTC. Translated: CASSPSLAGAGNEQYF.

In its sample, this clonotype was seen many times. The chain combines TRBV10-3 with TRBJ2-2; 12 nucleotides match TRBD2. The J segment lost 6 bases and the V segment lost 7 bases, leaving 3 bases of the junction unmatched. Germline assignment: CDR1 ENHRY and CDR2 SYGVKD. This CDR3 is 14 amino acids long. This CDR3 reads CAIKGLAGPGELFF. In DNA form, the CDR3 reads TGTGCCATCAAAGGACTAGCGGGGCCCGGGGAGCTGTTTTTT.

This clonotype was detected ten times or more. One junction end does not reproduce the germline sequence, and a read error may be involved. The rearrangement links TRBV6-5 to TRBJ2-1; perhaps TRBD2 as D (6 bases). The CDR3 runs to 12 residues. The germline V gene encodes CDR1 MNHEY and CDR2 SVGAGI. The CDR3 coding sequence is TGTGCCAGCACCGCCGTGACGGGGGAGCAGATCTTC. Translating gives CASTAVTGEQIF.

V usage is TRBV7-2 and J usage is TRBJ2-6, with D tentatively TRBD2 (7 bases). Germline V gene sequence: CDR1 SGHTA, CDR2 FQGNSA. CDR3 length equals 13 residues. With 1 base removed from V and 15 bases from J, the gap between germline ends came to 13 bases. The CDR3 nucleotides are TGTGCCAGCAGCTTAGGGGGGGCTAGCGGCCTGACTTTC. It is translated as CASSLGGASGLTF.

A note on this clonotype: This sequence may be a read error, since a much larger clone differs from it by one base. The chain carries TRBV9 and TRBJ2-3, with a tentative D call TRBD1 (6 bases). The germline CDR1 and CDR2 sequences are SGDLS and YYNGEE. This CDR3 contains 15 residues. For the CDR3, the DNA is TGTGCCAGCAGCCGCGGACAGCCTAGCACAGATACGCCGTATTTT. Translating it yields CASSRGQPSTDTPYF.

The chain couples TRBV20-1 to TRBJ2-5; D call uncertain. V was pared by 5 bases and J by 4 bases, with 14 bases between. Germline V gives CDR1 DFQATT, CDR2 SNEGSKA (reference sequence). This CDR3 contains 13 residues. This CDR3 is CSAPLLQVETQYF. The CDR3 region has the DNA TGCAGTGCTCCCCTGCTCCAAGTAGAGACCCAGTACTTC.

A word on this clonotype: With a much larger clone just one base away, this may be a read error. This chain uses TRBV7-8 with TRBJ1-3; TRBD1 is a possible D gene (5 bases). The CDR3 covers 15 residues. CDR1 is SGHVS and CDR2 is FQNEAQ in the germline V gene. The CDR3 DNA follows: TGTGCCAGCAGCTTAGCGAAGGGGCCTGGAAACACCATACATTTT. Translating it yields CASSLAKGPGNTIHF.

In this sample, this clonotype turned up many times. V gene TRBV7-2 combines with J gene TRBJ2-1; D not resolved. The germline V gene encodes CDR1 SGHTA and CDR2 FQGNSA. CDR3 length: 14 amino acids. V lost 5 bases, J lost 5 bases, and 13 bases lay in between. The CDR3, as DNA: TGTGCCAGCAGCCCAGACCCCGCACACAATGAGCAGTTCTTC. This codes for CASSPDPAHNEQFF.